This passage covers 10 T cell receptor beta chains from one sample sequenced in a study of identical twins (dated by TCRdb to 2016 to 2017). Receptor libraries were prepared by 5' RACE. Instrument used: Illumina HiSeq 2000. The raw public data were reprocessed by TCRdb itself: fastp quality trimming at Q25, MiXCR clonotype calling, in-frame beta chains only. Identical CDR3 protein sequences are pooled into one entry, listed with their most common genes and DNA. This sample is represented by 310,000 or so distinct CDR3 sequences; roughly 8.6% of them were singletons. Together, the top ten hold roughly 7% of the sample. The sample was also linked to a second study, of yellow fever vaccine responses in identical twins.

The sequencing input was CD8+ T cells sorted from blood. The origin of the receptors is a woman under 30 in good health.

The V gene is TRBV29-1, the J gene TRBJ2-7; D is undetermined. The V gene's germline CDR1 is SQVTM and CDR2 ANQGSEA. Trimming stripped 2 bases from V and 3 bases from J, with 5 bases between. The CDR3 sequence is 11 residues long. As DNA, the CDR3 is TGCAGCGTTGAAACCCGCTACGAGCAGTACTTC. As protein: CSVETRYEQYF.

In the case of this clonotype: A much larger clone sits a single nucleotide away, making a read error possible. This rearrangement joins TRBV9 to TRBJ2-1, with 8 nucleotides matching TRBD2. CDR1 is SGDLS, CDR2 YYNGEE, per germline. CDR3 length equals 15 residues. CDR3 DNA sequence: TGTGCCAGCAGCGTAGCGTGGCGGGAGGACAATGTGCAGTTCTTC. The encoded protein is CASSVAWREDNVQFF.

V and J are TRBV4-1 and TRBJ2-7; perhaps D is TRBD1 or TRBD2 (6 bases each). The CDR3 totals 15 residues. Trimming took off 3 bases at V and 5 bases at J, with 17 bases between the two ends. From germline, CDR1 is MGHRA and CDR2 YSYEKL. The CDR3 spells CASSQFVGGSDEQYF. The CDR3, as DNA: TGCGCCAGCAGCCAGTTTGTGGGGGGCTCGGACGAGCAGTACTTC.

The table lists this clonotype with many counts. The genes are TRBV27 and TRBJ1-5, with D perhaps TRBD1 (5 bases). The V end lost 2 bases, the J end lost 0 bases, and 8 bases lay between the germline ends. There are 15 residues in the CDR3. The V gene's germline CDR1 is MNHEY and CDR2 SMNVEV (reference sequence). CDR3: CASSLRGYSNQPQHF. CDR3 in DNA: TGTGCCAGCAGTTTACGGGGGTATAGCAATCAGCCCCAGCATTTT.

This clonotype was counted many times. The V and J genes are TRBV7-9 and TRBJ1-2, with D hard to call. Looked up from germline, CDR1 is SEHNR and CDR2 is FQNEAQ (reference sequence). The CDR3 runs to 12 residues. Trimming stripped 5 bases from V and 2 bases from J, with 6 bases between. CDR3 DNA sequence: TGTGCCAGCAGCCCCGGGAACTATGGCTACACCTTC. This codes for CASSPGNYGYTF.

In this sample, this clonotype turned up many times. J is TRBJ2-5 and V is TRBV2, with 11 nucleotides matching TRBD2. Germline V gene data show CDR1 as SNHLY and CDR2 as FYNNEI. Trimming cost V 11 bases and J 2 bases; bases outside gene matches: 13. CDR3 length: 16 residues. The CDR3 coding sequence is TGTGCCGGAAAACTCACTAGCGGGGGCGTTCAAGAGACCCAGTACTTC. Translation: CAGKLTSGGVQETQYF. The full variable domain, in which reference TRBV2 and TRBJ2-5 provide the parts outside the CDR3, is EPEVTQTPSHQVTQMGQEVILRCVPISNHLYFYWYRQILGQKVEFLVSFYNNEISEKSEIFDDQFSVERPDGSNFTLKIRSTKLEDSAMYFCAGKLTSGGVQETQYFGPGTRLLVL.

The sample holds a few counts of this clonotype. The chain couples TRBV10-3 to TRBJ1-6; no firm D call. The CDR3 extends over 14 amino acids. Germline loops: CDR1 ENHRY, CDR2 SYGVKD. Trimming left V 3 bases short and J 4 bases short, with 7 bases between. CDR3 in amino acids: CAISDRQYNSPLHF. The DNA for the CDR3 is TGTGCCATCAGTGATAGGCAGTATAATTCACCCCTCCACTTT.

In nucleotides, the CDR3 is TGTGCCAGCAGTTTACTAGGGAAAGGCTACGAGCAGTACTTC. Its translation: CASSLLGKGYEQYF. The chain uses TRBV28 and TRBJ2-7; D is uncertain. Germline loops: CDR1 MDHEN, CDR2 SYDVKM. CDR3 length equals 14 residues. V dropped 2 bases and J dropped 3 bases, with 11 bases sitting between them.

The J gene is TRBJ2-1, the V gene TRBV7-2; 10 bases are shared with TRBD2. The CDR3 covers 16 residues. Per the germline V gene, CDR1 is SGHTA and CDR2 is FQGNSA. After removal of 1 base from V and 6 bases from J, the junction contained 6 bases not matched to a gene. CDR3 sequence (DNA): TGTGCCAGCAGCTTAGGAGTAGCGGGAGGAAGCAATGAGCAGTTCTTC. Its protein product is CASSLGVAGGSNEQFF.

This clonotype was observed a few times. The CDR3 region is CSAPKGLAGETQYF. The CDR3 DNA reads as TGCAGCGCCCCAAAGGGGCTAGCGGGAGAGACCCAGTACTTC. The V call is TRBV29-1, the J call TRBJ2-5, with 8 bases matching TRBD2. Trimming removed 7 bases from V and 4 bases from J; junction bases left unmatched: 11. There are 14 residues in the CDR3. Per germline, CDR1 SQVTM and CDR2 ANQGSEA.